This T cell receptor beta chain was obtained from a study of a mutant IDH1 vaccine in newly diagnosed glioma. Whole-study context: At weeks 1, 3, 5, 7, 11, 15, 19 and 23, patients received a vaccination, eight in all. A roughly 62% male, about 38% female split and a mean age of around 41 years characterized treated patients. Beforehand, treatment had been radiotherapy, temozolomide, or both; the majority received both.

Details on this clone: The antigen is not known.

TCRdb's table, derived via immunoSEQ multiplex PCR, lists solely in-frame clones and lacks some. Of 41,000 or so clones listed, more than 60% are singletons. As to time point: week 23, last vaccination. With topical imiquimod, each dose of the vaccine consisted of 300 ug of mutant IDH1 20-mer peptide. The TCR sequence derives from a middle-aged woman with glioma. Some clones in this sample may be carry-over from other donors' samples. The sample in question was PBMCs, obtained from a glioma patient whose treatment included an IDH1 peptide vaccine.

CDR3 coding DNA: TGTGCCAGCCGCCAGCTTATTTCCAGAACTTATGGCTACACCTTC. Protein product: CASRQLISRTYGYTF. This chain uses TRBV7-2 with TRBJ1-2, with D unclear. In germline, CDR1 is SGHTA, CDR2 FQGNSA. The CDR3 sequence is 15 residues long. V was clipped by 8 bases and J by 5 bases, with 21 bases between them.